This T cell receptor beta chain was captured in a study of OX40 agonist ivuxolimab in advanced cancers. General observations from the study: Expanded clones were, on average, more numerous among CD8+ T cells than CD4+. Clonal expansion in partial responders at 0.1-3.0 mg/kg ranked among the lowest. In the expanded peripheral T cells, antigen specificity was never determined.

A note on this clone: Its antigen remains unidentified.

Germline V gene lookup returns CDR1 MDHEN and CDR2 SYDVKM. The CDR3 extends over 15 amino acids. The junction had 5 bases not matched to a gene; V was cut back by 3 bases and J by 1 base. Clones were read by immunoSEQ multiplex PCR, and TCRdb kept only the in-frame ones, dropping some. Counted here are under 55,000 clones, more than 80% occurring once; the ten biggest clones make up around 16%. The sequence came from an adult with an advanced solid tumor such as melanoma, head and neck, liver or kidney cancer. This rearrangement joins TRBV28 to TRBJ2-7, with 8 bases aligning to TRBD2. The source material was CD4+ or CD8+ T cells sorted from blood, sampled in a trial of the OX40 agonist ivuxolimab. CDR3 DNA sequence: TGTGCCAGCAGTTTCCCCGGGGGGGCATCCTACGAGCAGTACTTC. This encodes CASSFPGGASYEQYF.